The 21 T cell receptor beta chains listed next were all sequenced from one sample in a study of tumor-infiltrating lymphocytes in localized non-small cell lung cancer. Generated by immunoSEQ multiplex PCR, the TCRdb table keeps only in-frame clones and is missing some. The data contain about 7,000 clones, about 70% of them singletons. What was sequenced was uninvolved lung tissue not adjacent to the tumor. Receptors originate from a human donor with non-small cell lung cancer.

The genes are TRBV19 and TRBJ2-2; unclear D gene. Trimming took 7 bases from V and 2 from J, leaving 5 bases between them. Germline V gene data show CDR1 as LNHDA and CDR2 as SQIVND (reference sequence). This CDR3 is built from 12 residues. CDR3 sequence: CASNANTGELFF. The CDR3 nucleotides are TGTGCCAGTAATGCTAACACCGGGGAGCTGTTTTTT.

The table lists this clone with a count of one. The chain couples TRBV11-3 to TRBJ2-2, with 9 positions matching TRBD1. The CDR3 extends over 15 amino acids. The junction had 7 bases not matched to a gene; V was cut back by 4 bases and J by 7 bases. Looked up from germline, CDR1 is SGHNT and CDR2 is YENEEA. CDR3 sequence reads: CASSSDRGSSGELFF. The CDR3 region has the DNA TGTGCCAGCAGCTCCGACAGGGGGAGTAGCGGGGAGCTGTTTTTT. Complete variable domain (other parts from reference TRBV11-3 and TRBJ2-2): EAGVVQSPRYKIIEKKQPVAFWCNPISGHNTLYWYLQNLGQGPELLIRYENEEAVDDSQLPKDRFSAERLKGVDSTLKIQPAELGDSAVYLCASSSDRGSSGELFFGEGSRLTVL.

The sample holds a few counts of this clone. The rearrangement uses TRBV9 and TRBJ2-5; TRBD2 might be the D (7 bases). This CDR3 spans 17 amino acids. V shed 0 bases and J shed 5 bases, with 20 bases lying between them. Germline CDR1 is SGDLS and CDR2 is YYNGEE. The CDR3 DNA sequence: TGTGCCAGCAGCGTAGGAGGCGGGGGCGCGGGGTGGGAGACCCAGTACTTC. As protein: CASSVGGGGAGWETQYF.

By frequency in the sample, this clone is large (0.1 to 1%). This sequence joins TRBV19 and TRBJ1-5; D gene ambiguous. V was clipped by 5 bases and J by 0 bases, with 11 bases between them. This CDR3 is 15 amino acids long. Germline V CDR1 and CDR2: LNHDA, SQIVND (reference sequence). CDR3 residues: CASSPSPYSNQPQHF. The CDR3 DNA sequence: TGTGCCAGTAGTCCCTCCCCATATAGCAATCAGCCCCAGCATTTT. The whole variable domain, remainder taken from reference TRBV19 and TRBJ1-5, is DGGITQSPKYLFRKEGQNVTLSCEQNLNHDAMYWYRQDPGQGLRLIYYSQIVNDFQKGDIAEGYSVSREKKESFPLTVTSAQKNPTAFYLCASSPSPYSNQPQHFGDGTRLSIL.

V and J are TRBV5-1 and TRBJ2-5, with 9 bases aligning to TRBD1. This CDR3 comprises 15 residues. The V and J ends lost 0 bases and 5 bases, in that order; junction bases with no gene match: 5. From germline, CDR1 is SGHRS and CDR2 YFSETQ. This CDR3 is CASSLEDRGSETQYF. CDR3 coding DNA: TGCGCCAGCAGCTTGGAGGACAGGGGCTCGGAGACCCAGTACTTC.

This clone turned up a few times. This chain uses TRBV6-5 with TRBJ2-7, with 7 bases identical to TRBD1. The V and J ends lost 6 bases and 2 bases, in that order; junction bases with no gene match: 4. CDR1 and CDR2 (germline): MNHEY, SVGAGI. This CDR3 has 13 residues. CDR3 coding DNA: TGTGCCAGCAGGGACAGGTGGGCCTACGAGCAGTACTTC. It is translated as CASRDRWAYEQYF.

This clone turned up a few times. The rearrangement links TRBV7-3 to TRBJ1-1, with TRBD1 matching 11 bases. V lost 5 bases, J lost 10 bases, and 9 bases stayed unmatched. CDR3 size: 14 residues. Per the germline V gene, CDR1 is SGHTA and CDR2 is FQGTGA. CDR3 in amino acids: CASSEGQGAYTAFF. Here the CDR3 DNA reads TGTGCCAGCAGCGAAGGACAGGGGGCATATACAGCTTTCTTT. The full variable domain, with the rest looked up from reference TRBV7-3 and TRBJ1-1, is GAGVSQTPSNKVTEKGKYVELRCDPISGHTALYWYRQSLGQGPEFLIYFQGTGAADDSGLPNDRFFAVRPEGSVSTLKIQRTERGDSAVYLCASSEGQGAYTAFFGQGTRLTVV.

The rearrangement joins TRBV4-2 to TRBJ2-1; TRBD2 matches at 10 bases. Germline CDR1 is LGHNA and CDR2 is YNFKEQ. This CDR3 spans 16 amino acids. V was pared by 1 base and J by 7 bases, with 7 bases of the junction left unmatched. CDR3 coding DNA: TGTGCCAGCAGCCAAGGAGCGGGGGGGGCTTTTAATGAGCAGTTCTTC. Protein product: CASSQGAGGAFNEQFF.

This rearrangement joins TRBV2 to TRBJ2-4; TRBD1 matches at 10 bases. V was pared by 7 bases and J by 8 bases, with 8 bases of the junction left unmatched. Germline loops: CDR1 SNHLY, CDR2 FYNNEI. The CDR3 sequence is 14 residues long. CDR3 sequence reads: CASTRTGGQDIQYF. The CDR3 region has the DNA TGTGCCAGCACCCGGACAGGGGGTCAGGACATTCAGTACTTC.

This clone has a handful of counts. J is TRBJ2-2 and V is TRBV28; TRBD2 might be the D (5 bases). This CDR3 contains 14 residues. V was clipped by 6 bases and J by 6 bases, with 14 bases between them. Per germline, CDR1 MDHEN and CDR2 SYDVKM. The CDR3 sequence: CASSSPGGSGELFF. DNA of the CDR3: TGTGCCAGCAGCTCACCCGGAGGATCCGGGGAGCTGTTTTTT.

This chain's CDR3 is CASSLDGYGYTF. DNA for the CDR3: TGCGCCAGCAGCTTGGATGGCTATGGCTACACCTTC. The rearrangement uses TRBV5-1 and TRBJ1-2; D is unresolved. V was pared by 0 bases and J by 4 bases, with 4 bases between. The CDR3 loop spans 12 amino acids. Germline assignment: CDR1 SGHRS and CDR2 YFSETQ.

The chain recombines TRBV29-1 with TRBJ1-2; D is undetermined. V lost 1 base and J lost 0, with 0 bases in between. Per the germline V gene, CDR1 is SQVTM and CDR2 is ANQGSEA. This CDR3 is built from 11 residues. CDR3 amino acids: CSVEANYGYTF. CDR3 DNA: TGCAGCGTTGAAGCTAACTATGGCTACACCTTC.

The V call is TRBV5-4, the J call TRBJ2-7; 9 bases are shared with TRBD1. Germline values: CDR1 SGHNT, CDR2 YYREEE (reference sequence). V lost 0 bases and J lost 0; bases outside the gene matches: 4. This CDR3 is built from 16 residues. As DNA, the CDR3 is TGTGCCAGCAGCTTGGCCGGGGGACAGGGCTCCTACGAGCAGTACTTC. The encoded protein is CASSLAGGQGSYEQYF.

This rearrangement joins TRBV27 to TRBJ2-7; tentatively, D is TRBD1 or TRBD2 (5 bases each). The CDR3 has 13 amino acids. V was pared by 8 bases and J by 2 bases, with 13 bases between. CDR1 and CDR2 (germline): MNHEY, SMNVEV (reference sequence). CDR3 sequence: CASGVGAAYEQYF. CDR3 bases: TGTGCCAGCGGGGTCGGGGCGGCCTACGAGCAGTACTTC.

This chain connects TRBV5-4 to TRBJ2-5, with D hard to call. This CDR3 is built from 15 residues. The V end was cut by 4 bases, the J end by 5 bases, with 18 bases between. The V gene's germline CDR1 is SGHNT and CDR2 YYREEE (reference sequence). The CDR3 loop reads CASSRVVGGWETQYF. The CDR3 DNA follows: TGTGCCAGCAGCCGGGTTGTTGGTGGCTGGGAGACCCAGTACTTC. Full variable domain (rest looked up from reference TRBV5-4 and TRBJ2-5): ETGVTQSPTHLIKTRGQQVTLRCSSQSGHNTVSWYQQALGQGPQFIFQYYREEENGRGNFPPRFSGLQFPNYSSELNVNALELDDSALYLCASSRVVGGWETQYFGPGTRLLVL.

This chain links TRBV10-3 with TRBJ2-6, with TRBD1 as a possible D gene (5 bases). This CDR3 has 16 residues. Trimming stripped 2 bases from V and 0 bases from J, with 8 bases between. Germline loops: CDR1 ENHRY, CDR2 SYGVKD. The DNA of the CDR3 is TGTGCCATCAGTGAGCAAGGGGTCTCTGGGGCCAACGTCCTGACTTTC. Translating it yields CAISEQGVSGANVLTF.

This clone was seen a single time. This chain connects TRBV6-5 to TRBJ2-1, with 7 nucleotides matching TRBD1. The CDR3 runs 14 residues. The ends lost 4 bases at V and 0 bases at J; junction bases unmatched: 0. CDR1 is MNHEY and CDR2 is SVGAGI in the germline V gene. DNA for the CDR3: TGTGCCAGCAGTTGGGACAGCTCCTACAATGAGCAGTTCTTC. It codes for CASSWDSSYNEQFF.

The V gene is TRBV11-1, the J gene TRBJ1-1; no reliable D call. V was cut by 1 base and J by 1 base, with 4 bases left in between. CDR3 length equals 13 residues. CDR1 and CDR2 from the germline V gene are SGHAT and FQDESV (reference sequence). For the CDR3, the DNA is TGTGCCAGCAGCTTAGGCAGGAACACTGAAGCTTTCTTT. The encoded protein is CASSLGRNTEAFF.

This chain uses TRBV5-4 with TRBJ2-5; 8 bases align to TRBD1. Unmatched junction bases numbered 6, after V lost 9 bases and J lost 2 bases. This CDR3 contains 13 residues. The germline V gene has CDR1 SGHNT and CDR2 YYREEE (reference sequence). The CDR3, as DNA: TGTGCCACCCGACAGGGGACTCAAGAGACCCAGTACTTC. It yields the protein CATRQGTQETQYF.

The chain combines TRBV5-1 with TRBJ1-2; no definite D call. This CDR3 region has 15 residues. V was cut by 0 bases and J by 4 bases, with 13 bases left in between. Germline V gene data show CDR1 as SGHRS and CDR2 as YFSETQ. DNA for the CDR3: TGCGCCAGCAGCTTGGTGGGAGCTTCCTCCTATGGCTACACCTTC. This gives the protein CASSLVGASSYGYTF.

CDR3 nucleotides: TGTGCCAGCGGCGGGACAGACACGACAGAGTCAGCTTTCTTT. The encoded protein is CASGGTDTTESAFF. The gene calls are TRBV4-2 and TRBJ1-1; 7 positions agree with TRBD1. The CDR3 runs 14 residues. Germline CDR1 and CDR2: LGHNA and YNFKEQ. Unmatched junction bases numbered 16, after V lost 8 bases and J lost 10 bases.